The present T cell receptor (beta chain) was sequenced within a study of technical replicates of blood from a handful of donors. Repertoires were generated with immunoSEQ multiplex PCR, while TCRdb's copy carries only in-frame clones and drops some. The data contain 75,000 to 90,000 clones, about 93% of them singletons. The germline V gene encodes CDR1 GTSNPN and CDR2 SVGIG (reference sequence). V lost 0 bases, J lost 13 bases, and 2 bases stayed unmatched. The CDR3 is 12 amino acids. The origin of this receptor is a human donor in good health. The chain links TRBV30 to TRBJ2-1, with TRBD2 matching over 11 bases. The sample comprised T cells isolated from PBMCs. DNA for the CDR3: TGTGCCTGGAGTGTACTAGCGGGAGTTCAGTTCTTC. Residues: CAWSVLAGVQFF.